This T cell receptor beta chain is drawn from a study of early T cells in non-severe SARS-CoV-2 infection. This clonotype was seen ten or more times. V was trimmed by 7 bases and J by 4 bases, leaving 17 bases between them. Germline lookup yields CDR1 MNHNY and CDR2 SVGAGI (reference sequence). This CDR3 is 14 amino acids long. cDNA molecules, individually, were tagged with unique molecular identifiers. TCRdb re-derived calls from the 5' RACE reads in MiXCR, one entry per CDR3 protein. The repertoire holds 65,000 to 95,000 distinct CDR3 sequences, with around 15% as singletons. Material: whole blood. The chain uses TRBV6-6 and TRBJ2-7; unclear D gene. The source is an adult who was a healthcare worker with PCR-confirmed SARS-CoV-2 infection or an uninfected control (not recorded which). CDR3 DNA sequence: TGTGCCAGCACCTCGACGGTCGCCGGGTACGAGCAGTACTTC. The encoded protein is CASTSTVAGYEQYF.